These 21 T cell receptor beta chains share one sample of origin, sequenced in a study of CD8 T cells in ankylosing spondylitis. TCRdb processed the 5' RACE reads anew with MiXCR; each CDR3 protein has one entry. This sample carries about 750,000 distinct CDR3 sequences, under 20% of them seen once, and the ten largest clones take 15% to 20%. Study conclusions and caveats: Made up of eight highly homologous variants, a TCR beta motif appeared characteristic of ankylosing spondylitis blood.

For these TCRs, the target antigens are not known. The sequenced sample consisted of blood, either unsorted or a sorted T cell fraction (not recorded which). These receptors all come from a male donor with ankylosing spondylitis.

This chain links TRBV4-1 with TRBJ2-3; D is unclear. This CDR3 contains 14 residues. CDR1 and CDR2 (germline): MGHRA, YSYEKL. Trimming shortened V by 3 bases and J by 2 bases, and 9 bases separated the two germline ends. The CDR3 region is CASSQQKTTDTQYF. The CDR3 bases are TGCGCCAGCAGCCAGCAGAAAACCACAGATACGCAGTATTTT.

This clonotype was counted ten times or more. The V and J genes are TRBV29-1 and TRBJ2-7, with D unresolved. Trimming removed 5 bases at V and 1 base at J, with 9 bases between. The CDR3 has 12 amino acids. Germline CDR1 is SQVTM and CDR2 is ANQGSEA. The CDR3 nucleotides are TGCAGCGTTTATGTGGAGTCCTACGAGCAGTACTTC. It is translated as CSVYVESYEQYF.

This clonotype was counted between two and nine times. CDR3 in DNA: TGTGCCAGCAGCGTAAGTCCGGGACTAGCGGGAGAGACCCAGTACTTC. It yields the protein CASSVSPGLAGETQYF. The J gene is TRBJ2-5, the V gene TRBV9, with 12 bases fitting TRBD2. Trimming removed 1 base from V and 4 bases from J; junction bases left unmatched: 5. The V gene's germline CDR1 is SGDLS and CDR2 YYNGEE. The CDR3 is made up of 16 amino acids. The variable domain in full, completed from reference TRBV9 and TRBJ2-5, reads DSGVTQTPKHLITATGQRVTLRCSPRSGDLSVYWYQQSLDQGLQFLIQYYNGEERAKGNILERFSAQQFPDLHSELNLSSLELGDSALYFCASSVSPGLAGETQYFGPGTRLLVL.

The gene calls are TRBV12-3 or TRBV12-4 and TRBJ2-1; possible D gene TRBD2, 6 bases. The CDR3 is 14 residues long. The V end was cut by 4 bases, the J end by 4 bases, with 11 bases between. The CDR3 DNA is TGTGCCAGCAGTTCGGGACTCCCATACAATGAGCAGTTCTTC. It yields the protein CASSSGLPYNEQFF.

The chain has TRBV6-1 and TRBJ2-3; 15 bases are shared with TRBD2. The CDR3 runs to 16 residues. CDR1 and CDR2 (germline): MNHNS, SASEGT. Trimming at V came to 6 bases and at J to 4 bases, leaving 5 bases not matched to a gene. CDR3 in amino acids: CASSPGLAGGADTQYF. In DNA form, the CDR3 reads TGTGCCAGCAGCCCAGGACTAGCGGGAGGGGCAGATACGCAGTATTTT.

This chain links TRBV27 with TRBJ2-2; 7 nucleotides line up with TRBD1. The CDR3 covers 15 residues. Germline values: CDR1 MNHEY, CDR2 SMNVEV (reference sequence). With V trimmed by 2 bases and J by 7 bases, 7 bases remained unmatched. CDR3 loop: CASSLRAQGVGELFF. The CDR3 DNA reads TGTGCCAGCAGTTTAAGGGCCCAGGGGGTCGGGGAGCTGTTTTTT.

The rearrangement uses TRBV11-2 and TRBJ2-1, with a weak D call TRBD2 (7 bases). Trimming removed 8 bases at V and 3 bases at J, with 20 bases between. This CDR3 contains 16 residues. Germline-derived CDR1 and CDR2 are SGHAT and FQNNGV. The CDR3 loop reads CASSRGPAGFYNEQFF. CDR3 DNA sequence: TGTGCCAGCTCCCGGGGGCCAGCGGGGTTCTACAATGAGCAGTTCTTC.

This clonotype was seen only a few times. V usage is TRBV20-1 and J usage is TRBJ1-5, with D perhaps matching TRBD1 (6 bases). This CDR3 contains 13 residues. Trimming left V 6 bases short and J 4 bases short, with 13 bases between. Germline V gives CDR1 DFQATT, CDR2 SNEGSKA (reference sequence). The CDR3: CSALTDRNQPQHF. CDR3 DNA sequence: TGCAGTGCCCTAACAGACAGGAATCAGCCCCAGCATTTT.

CDR3 protein: CSVDTAARVYNEQFF. CDR3 nucleotides: TGCAGCGTTGATACGGCGGCTAGAGTCTACAATGAGCAGTTCTTC. J is TRBJ2-1 and V is TRBV29-1; D ambiguous. This CDR3 is built from 15 residues. V was cut by 3 bases and J by 3 bases, with 15 bases left in between. Germline lookup yields CDR1 SQVTM and CDR2 ANQGSEA.

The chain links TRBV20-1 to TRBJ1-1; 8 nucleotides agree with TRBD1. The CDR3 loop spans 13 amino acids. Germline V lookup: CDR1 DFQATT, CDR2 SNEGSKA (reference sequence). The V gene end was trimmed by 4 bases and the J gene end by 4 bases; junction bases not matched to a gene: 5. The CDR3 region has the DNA TGCAGTGCTACCCAGGGGGCAGGCACTGAAGCTTTCTTT. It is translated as CSATQGAGTEAFF.

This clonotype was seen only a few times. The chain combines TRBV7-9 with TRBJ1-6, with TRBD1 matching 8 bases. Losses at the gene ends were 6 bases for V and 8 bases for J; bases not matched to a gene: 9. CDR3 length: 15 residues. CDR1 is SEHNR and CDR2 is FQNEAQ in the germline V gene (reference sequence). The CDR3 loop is CASRSGGTGYSPLHF. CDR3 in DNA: TGTGCCAGCAGGTCGGGTGGGACAGGCTATTCACCCCTCCACTTT.

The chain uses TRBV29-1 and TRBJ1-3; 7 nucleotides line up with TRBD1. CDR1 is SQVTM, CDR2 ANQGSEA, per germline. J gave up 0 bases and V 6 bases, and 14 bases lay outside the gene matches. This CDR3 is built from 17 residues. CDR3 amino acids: CSVAAPGTASSGNTIYF. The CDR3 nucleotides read TGCAGCGTGGCCGCGCCCGGGACAGCGAGCTCTGGAAACACCATATATTTT.

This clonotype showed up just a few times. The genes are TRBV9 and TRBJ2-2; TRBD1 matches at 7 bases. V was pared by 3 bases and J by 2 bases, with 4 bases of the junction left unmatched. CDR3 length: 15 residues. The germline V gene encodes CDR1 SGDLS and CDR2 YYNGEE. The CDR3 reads CASSATGPNTGELFF. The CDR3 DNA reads TGTGCCAGCAGCGCGACAGGGCCCAACACCGGGGAGCTGTTTTTT.

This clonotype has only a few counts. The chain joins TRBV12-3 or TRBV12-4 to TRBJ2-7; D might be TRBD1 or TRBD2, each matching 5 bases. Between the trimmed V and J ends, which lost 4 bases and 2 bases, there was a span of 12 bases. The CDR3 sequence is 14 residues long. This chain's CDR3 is CASSSGTNPYEQYF. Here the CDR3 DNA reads TGTGCCAGCAGTTCCGGGACCAATCCCTACGAGCAGTACTTC.

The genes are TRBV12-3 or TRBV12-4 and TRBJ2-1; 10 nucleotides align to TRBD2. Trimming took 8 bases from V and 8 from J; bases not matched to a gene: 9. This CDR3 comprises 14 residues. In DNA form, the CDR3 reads TGTGCCAGCTTTCCGGGACTAGCGTACGATGAGCAGTTCTTC. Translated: CASFPGLAYDEQFF.

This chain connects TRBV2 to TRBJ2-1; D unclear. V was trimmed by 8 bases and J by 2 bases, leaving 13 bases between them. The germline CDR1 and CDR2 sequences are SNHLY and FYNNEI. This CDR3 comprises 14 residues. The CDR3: CASHYRGAYNEQFF. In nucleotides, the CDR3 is TGTGCCAGCCACTACCGCGGAGCCTACAATGAGCAGTTCTTC.

CDR3 sequence (DNA): TGTGCCAGCAGCCCAAGCCGGACAGGGGGTAAGTCCTACGAGCAGTACTTC. The encoded protein is CASSPSRTGGKSYEQYF. J is TRBJ2-7 and V is TRBV28; 10 bases are a match to TRBD1. V was clipped by 6 bases and J by 1 base; unmatched bases: 12. Germline CDR1 reads MDHEN; CDR2 reads SYDVKM. CDR3 size: 17 residues.

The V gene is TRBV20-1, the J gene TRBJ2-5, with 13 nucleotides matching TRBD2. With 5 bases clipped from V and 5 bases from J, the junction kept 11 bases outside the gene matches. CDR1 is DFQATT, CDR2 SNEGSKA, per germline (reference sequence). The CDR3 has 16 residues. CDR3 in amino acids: CSARRTSGSHLETQYF. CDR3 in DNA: TGCAGTGCTCGCCGGACTAGCGGGAGCCATCTGGAGACCCAGTACTTC.

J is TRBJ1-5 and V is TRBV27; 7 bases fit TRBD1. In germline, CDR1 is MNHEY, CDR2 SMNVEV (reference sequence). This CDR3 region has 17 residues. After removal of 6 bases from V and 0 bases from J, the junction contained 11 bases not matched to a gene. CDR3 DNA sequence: TGTGCCAGCAGGGTGACAGGGAGTCCCTATAGCAATCAGCCCCAGCATTTT. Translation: CASRVTGSPYSNQPQHF.

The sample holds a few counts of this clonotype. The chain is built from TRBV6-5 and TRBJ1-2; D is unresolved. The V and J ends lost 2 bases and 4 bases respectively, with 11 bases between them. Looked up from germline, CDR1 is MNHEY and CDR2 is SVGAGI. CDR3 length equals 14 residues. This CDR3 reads CASSYRDLAYGYTF. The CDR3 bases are TGTGCCAGCAGTTACAGGGATCTCGCCTATGGCTACACCTTC.

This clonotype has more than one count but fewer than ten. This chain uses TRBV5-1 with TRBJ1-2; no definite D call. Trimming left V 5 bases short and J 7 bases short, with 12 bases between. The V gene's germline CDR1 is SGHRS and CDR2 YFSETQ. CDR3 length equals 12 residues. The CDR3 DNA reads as TGCGCCAGCAGTGGGTTTAATGGTGGCTACACCTTC. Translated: CASSGFNGGYTF.